The next 7 T cell receptor beta chains were all read from a single sample in a study of T cells in Graves' hyperthyroidism and ophthalmopathy. The CDR3 regions of TCR beta were amplified from RNA transcripts. During a first-round RT-PCR of the TCR CDR3, the HTBI primer set was used. One entry per CDR3 protein results from TCRdb running MiXCR on the multiplex PCR reads. The data contain about 770,000 distinct CDR3 sequences, roughly a sixth of them seen just once; the ten biggest clones take up 15% to 20%. Sequenced material: blood. The origin of the receptors is a woman aged 50 to 60 with Graves' hyperthyroidism that later progressed to Graves' ophthalmopathy.

This clonotype has a count of ten or more. This chain links TRBV5-1 with TRBJ2-1; 11 bases are shared with TRBD1. CDR1 and CDR2 from the germline V gene are SGHRS and YFSETQ. The CDR3 covers 14 residues. Trimming took 3 bases from V and 8 from J; bases not matched to a gene: 4. CDR3 protein: CASSWGQGVDEQFF. The CDR3 region has the DNA TGCGCCAGCAGCTGGGGACAGGGGGTAGATGAGCAGTTCTTC.

The rearrangement links TRBV27 to TRBJ1-2; weak D call: TRBD1 (6 bases). V shed 2 bases and J shed 4 bases, with 14 bases lying between them. Germline assignment: CDR1 MNHEY and CDR2 SMNVEV (reference sequence). The CDR3 has 15 residues. This CDR3 is CASSLTAGAGYGYTF. The CDR3 DNA is TGTGCCAGCAGTTTAACCGCGGGGGCAGGCTATGGCTACACCTTC.

Many counts were recorded for this clonotype. The chain uses TRBV9 and TRBJ1-1; D gene ambiguous. V lost 3 bases and J 2 bases, leaving 11 bases between the germline ends. This CDR3 is 14 amino acids long. Looked up from germline, CDR1 is SGDLS and CDR2 is YYNGEE. CDR3 in amino acids: CASSERRANTEAFF. The CDR3 nucleotides are TGTGCCAGCAGCGAGAGACGGGCAAACACTGAAGCTTTCTTT.

In DNA, the CDR3 is TGCAGTGCAGAGGAGCCGGGGTCCACCTTC. The encoded protein is CSAEEPGSTF. The chain recombines TRBV20-1 with TRBJ1-2, with D hard to call. This CDR3 contains 10 residues. Germline values: CDR1 DFQATT, CDR2 SNEGSKA (reference sequence). V was trimmed by 6 bases and J by 13 bases, leaving 15 bases between them.

The V gene is TRBV7-3, the J gene TRBJ2-5; 8 bases line up with TRBD2. V shed 5 bases, J shed 4 bases, and the junction held 12 bases outside the gene matches. This CDR3 region has 16 residues. The germline CDR1 and CDR2 sequences are SGHTA and FQGTGA. CDR3 in DNA: TGTGCCAGCAGCAAAACCCCGGGGGGGCCGGGAGAGACCCAGTACTTC. It codes for CASSKTPGGPGETQYF.

This clonotype was counted once. V gene TRBV28 combines with J gene TRBJ2-1, with 9 nucleotides matching TRBD1. CDR1 and CDR2 from the germline V gene are MDHEN and SYDVKM. With V trimmed by 2 bases and J by 5 bases, 7 bases remained unmatched. The CDR3 is made up of 16 amino acids. CDR3 nucleotide sequence: TGTGCCAGCAGTTTAACCGGGACAGGGAGTGACAATGAGCAGTTCTTC. This gives the protein CASSLTGTGSDNEQFF.

The rearrangement uses TRBV6-1 and TRBJ2-5, with unresolved D. Germline V CDR1 and CDR2: MNHNS, SASEGT. V was trimmed by 8 bases and J by 0 bases, leaving 13 bases between them. The CDR3 extends over 14 amino acids. The CDR3 bases are TGTGCCAGCTCGACTCACCCGTACCAAGAGACCCAGTACTTC. It codes for CASSTHPYQETQYF.